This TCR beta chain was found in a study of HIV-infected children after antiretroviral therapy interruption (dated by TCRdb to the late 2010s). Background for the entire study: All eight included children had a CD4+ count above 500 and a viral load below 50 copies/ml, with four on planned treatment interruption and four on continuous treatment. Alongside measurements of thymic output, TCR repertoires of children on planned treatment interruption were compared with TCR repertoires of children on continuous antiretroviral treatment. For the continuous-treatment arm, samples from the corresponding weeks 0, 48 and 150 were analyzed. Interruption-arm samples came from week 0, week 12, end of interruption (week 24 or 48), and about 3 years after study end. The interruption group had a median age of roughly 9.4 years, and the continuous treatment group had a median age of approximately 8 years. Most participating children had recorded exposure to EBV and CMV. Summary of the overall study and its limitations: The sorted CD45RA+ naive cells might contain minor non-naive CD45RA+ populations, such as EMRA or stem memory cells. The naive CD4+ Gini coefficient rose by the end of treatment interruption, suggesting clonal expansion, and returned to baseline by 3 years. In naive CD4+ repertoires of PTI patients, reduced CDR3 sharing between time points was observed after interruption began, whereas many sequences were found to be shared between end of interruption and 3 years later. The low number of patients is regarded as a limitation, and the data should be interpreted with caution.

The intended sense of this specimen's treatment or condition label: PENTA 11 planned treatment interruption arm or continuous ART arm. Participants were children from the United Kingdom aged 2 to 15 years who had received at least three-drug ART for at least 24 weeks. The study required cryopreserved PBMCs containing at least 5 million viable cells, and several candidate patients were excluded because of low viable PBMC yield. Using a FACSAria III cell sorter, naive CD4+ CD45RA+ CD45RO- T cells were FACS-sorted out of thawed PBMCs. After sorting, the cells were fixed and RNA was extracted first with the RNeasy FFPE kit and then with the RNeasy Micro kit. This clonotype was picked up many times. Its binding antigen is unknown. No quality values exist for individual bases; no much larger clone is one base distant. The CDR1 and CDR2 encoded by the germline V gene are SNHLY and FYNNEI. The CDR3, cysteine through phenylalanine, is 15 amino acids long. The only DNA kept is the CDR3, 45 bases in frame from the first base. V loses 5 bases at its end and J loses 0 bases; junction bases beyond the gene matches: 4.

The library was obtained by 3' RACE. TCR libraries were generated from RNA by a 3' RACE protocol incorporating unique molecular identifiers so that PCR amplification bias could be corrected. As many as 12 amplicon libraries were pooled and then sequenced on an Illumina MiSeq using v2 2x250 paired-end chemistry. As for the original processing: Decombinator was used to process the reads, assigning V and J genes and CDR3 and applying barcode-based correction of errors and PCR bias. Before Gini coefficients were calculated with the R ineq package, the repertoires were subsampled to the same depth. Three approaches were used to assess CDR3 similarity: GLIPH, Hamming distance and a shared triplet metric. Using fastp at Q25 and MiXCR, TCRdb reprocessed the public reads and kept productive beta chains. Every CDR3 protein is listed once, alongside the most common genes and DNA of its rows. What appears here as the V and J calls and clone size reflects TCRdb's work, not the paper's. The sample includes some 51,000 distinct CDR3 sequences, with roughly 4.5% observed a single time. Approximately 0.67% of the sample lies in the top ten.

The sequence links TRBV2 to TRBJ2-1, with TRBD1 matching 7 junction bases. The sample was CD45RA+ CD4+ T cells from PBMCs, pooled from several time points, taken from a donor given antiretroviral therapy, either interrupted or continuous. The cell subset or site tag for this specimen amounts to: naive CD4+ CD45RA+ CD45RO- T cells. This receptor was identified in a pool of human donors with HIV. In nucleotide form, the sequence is TGTGCCAGCAGTCAGGGACAGAGCTCCTACAATGAGCAGTTCTTC. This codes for CASSQGQSSYNEQFF.